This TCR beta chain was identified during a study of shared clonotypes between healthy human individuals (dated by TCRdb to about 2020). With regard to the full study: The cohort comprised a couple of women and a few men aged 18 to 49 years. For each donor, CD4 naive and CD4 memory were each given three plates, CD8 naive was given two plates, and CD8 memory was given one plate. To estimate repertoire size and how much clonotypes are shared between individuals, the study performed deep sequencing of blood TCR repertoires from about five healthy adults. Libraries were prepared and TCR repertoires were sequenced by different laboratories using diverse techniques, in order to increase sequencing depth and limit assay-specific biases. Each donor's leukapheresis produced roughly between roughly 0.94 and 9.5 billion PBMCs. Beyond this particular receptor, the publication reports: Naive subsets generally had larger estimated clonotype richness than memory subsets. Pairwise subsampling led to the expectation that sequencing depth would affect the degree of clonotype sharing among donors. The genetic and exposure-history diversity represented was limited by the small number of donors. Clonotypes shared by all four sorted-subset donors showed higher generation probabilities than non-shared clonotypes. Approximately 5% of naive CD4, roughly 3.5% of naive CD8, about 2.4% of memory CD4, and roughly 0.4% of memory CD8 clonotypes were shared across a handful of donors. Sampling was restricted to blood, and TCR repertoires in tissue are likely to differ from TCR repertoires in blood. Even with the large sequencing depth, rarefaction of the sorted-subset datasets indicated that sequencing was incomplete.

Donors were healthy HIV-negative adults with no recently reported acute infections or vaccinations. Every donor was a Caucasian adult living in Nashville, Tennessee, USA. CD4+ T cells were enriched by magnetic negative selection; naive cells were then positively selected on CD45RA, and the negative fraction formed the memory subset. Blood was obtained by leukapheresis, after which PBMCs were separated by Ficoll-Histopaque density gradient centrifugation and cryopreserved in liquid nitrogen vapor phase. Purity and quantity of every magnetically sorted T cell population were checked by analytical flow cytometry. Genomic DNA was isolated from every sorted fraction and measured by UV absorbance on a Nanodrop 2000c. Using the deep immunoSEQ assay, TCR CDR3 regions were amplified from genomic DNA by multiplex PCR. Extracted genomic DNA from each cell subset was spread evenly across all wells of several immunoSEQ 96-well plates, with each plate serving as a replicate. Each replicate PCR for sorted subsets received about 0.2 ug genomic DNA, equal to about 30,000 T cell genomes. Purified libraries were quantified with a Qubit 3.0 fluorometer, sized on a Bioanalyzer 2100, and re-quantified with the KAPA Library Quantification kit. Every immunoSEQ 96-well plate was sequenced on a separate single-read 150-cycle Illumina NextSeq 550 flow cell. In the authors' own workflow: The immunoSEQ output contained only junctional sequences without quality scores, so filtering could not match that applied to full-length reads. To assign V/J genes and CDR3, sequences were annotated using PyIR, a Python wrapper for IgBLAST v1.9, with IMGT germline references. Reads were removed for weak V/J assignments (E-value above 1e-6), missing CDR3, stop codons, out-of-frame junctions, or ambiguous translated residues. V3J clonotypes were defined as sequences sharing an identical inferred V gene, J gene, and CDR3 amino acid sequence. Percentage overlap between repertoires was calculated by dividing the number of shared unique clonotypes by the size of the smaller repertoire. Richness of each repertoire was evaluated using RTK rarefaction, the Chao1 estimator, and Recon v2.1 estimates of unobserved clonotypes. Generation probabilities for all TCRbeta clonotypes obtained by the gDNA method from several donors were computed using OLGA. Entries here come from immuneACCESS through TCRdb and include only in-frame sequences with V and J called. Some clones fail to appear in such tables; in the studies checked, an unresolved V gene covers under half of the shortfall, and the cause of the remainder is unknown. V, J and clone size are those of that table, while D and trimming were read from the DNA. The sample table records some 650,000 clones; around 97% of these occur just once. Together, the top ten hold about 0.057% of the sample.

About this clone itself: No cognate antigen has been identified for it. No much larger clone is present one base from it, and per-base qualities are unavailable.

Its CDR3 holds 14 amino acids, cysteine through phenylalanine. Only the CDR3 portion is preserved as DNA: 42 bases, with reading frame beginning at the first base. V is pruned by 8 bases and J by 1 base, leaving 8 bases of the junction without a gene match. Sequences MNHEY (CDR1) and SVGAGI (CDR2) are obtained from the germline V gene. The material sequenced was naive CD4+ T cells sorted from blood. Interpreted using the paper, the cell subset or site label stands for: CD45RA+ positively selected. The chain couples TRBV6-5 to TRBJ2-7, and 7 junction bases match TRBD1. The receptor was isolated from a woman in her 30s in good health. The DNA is TGTGCCAGCCTCAGGGACAGAGATTCCTACGAGCAGTACTTC. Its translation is CASLRDRDSYEQYF.